This T cell receptor (beta chain) was recorded in a study of technical replicates of blood from several donors. The CDR3 contains 16 residues. From germline, CDR1 is MNHEY and CDR2 SMNVEV (reference sequence). With V trimmed by 2 bases and J by 2 bases, 6 bases remained unmatched. TCRdb keeps only in-frame clones here, not all; method: immunoSEQ multiplex PCR. The repertoire holds tens of thousands of clones, around 94% seen once, with over 0.35% in the top ten. The clonotype originates from a human donor in good health. Sequencing was done on a sample of T cells isolated from PBMCs. This chain links TRBV27 with TRBJ2-7; TRBD2 agrees at 10 bases. The CDR3: CASSLVWTSGTYEQYF. The DNA for the CDR3 is TGTGCCAGCAGTTTAGTTTGGACTAGCGGTACCTACGAGCAGTACTTC.